The TCR beta chain described here comes from a study of siplizumab effects on memory and regulatory T cells. Study conclusions and caveats: Memory cells seemed less diverse than naive T cells, which seemed major alloresponse contributors. Few alloreactive clones mapped to unstimulated subsets.

J gave up 3 bases and V 4 bases, and 3 bases lay outside the gene matches. The CDR3 length is 14 residues. Germline CDR1 SQVTM, CDR2 ANQGSEA. A remark on this clone: Its antigen is as yet unknown.

Libraries were prepared by immunoSEQ multiplex PCR; TCRdb keeps only in-frame clonotypes and omits some of them. The data hold some 100,000 clones, with about 90% observed a single time. J is TRBJ2-3 and V is TRBV29-1, with 11 bases fitting TRBD2. The sequencing sample was made of Tregs sorted from blood. The clonotype was recovered from a human donor in good health. The CDR3 DNA sequence: TGCAGCGTTGCAGGGACTAGCGGTACAGATACGCAGTATTTT. This codes for CSVAGTSGTDTQYF.